This paragraph reports one TCR beta chain. What it recognizes is unknown. This sample is drawn from a study of glioma-infiltrating T cells. V was shortened by 5 bases and J by 2 bases, with 4 bases between the two germline ends. The CDR3 covers 12 residues. Whole-study results and caveats: Tissue-blood divergence was below expectation in non-neoplastic patients, above in gliomas. CDR3 overlap between tissue and blood was very small.

The iRepertoire nested amplicon-rescue multiplex PCR amplified TCR alpha and beta CDR3s from RNA. Tissue mRNA or PBMC total RNA, about 90-450 ng, went into one-step reverse transcription and amplification. In TCRdb, the multiplex PCR reads were re-called with MiXCR into one record per CDR3 protein. The profile shows over 140,000 distinct CDR3 sequences, 35% to 50% of them singletons. This clonotype was sampled from a human donor with low-grade glioma or glioblastoma, undergoing nonglioma brain surgery, or in good health (not recorded which). The sample comprised glioma tissue, nonneoplastic brain tissue, or PBMCs (not recorded which). The chain uses TRBV12-3 or TRBV12-4 and TRBJ1-5, with D hard to call. The CDR3 sequence is CASSPRNQPQHF. CDR3 nucleotide sequence: TGTGCCAGCAGTCCCCGCAATCAGCCCCAGCATTTT.